Sequencing of this T cell receptor beta chain was carried out in a study of cytomegalovirus exposure and HLA in healthy donors. The primer mix had 60 Vbeta and 13 Jbeta primers. Sequencing used immunoSEQ multiplex PCR; TCRdb keeps in-frame clones, though not all of them. This repertoire shows hundreds of thousands of clones, around 79% found once; its top ten account for about 1.7%. J gave up 5 bases and V 0 bases, and 14 bases lay outside the gene matches. The germline CDR1 and CDR2 sequences are GTSNPN and SVGIG (reference sequence). The length of the CDR3 is 17 residues. Material for sequencing was PBMCs. The rearrangement joins TRBV30 to TRBJ2-7; TRBD1 matches 9 bases. This clonotype originated in a male donor in good health and CMV-seronegative. The CDR3 coding sequence is TGTGCCTGGAGTGTATATTCCCGTAGGACAGGGGTCGACGAGCAGTACTTC. The encoded protein is CAWSVYSRRTGVDEQYF.